What follows are 5 T cell receptor beta chains derived from one specimen sequenced in a study of cytomegalovirus exposure and HLA in healthy donors. Generated by immunoSEQ multiplex PCR, the TCRdb table keeps only in-frame clones and is missing some. The sample has approximately 82,000 clones; 85% to 95% are singletons. Sequencing was performed on PBMCs. The receptors stem from a man in his late teens or twenties in good health and CMV-seronegative.

This chain joins TRBV30 and TRBJ1-6; D unclear. Trimming removed 3 bases at V and 7 bases at J, with 19 bases between. The length of the CDR3 is 16 residues. Per germline, CDR1 GTSNPN and CDR2 SVGIG (reference sequence). CDR3 DNA sequence: TGTGCCTGGAGCCCCCGCAACGGGGTTAGGAATTCACCCCTCCACTTT. Protein: CAWSPRNGVRNSPLHF.

This clone has a single count. V usage is TRBV7-9 and J usage is TRBJ2-2; a possible D gene is TRBD1 (5 bases). The CDR3 is 14 amino acids. CDR1 and CDR2 (germline): SEHNR, FQNEAQ (reference sequence). V shed 2 bases and J shed 7 bases, with 11 bases lying between them. The CDR3 region is CASSLTGSGGELFF. The CDR3 DNA reads as TGTGCCAGCAGCTTAACAGGTTCGGGCGGGGAGCTGTTTTTT.

The rearrangement uses TRBV7-2 and TRBJ2-1; D perhaps matches TRBD2 (6 bases). Trimming stripped 7 bases from V and 4 bases from J, with 20 bases between. The CDR3 loop spans 16 amino acids. Germline-derived CDR1 and CDR2 are SGHTA and FQGNSA. For the CDR3, the DNA is TGTGCCAGCACTGGAGGGGAGGCCGAGGGTTACAATGAGCAGTTCTTC. Protein: CASTGGEAEGYNEQFF.

The V call is TRBV2, the J call TRBJ2-1; 9 bases fit TRBD2. Germline V lookup: CDR1 SNHLY, CDR2 FYNNEI. Trimming took 6 bases from V and 0 from J; bases not matched to a gene: 6. CDR3 length equals 16 residues. Here the CDR3 DNA reads TGTGCCAGCAGAGGTAATAGCGGGGGCTCCTACAATGAGCAGTTCTTC. Residues: CASRGNSGGSYNEQFF.

The rearrangement links TRBV5-4 to TRBJ1-1; D gene ambiguous. The CDR3 spans 13 residues. The germline V gene encodes CDR1 SGHNT and CDR2 YYREEE (reference sequence). Between the trimmed V and J ends, which lost 1 base and 0 bases, there was a span of 4 bases. The CDR3 spells CASSLFMNTEAFF. Here the CDR3 DNA reads TGTGCCAGCAGCTTGTTCATGAACACTGAAGCTTTCTTT.